This TCR beta chain was profiled in a study of CD8 T cells in ankylosing spondylitis. Whole-study findings and limits: Reportedly, matched ankylosing spondylitis synovial fluid was significantly enriched for disease-linked clones.

TCRdb reanalysed the 5' RACE reads using MiXCR and keeps one entry per CDR3 protein. The table has some 220,000 distinct CDR3 sequences, roughly a tenth seen once; the top ten hold less than 3%. This clonotype was seen ten or more times. The antigen remains unidentified. Trimming left V 1 base short and J 10 bases short, with 6 bases between. This CDR3 region has 11 residues. The V gene's germline CDR1 is SEHNR and CDR2 FQNEAQ (reference sequence). What was sequenced was blood, either unsorted or a sorted T cell fraction (not recorded which). The V gene is TRBV7-9, the J gene TRBJ2-3; D unresolved. This receptor was taken from a male donor with ankylosing spondylitis or in good health (not recorded which). The CDR3 DNA reads TGTGCCAGCAGCTTAGACCTGGCGCAGTATTTT. It translates to CASSLDLAQYF.